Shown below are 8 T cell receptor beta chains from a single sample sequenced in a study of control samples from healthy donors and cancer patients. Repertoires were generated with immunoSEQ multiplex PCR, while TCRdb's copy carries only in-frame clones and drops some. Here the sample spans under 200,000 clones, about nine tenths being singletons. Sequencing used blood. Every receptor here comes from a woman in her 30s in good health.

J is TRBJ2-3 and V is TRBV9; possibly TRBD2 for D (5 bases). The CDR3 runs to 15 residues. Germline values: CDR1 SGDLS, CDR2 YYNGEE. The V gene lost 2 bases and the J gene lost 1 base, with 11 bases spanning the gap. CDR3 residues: CASSVGNSGTDTQYF. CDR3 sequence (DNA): TGTGCCAGCAGCGTTGGGAATAGCGGCACAGATACGCAGTATTTT.

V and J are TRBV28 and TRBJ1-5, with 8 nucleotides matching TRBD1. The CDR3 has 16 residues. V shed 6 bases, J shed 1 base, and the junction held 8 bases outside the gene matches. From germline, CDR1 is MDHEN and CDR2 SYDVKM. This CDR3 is CASSPQGASSNQPQHF. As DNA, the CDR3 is TGTGCCAGCAGCCCCCAGGGGGCGTCGAGCAATCAGCCCCAGCATTTT. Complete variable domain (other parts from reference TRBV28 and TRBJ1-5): DVKVTQSSRYLVKRTGEKVFLECVQDMDHENMFWYRQDPGLGLRLIYFSYDVKMKEKGDIPEGYSVSREKKERFSLILESASTNQTSMYLCASSPQGASSNQPQHFGDGTRLSIL.

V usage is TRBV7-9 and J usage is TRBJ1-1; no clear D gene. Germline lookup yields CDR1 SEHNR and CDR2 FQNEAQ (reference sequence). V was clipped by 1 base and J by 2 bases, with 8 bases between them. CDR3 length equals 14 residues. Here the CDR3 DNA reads TGTGCCAGCAGCTTAGAAGTCCATAACACTGAAGCTTTCTTT. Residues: CASSLEVHNTEAFF.

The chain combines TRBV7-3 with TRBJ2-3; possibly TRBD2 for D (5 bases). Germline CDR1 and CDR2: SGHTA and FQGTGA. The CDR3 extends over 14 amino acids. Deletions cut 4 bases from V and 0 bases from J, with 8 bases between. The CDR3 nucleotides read TGTGCCAGCAGCTCCCCGGGAAGCACAGATACGCAGTATTTT. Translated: CASSSPGSTDTQYF.

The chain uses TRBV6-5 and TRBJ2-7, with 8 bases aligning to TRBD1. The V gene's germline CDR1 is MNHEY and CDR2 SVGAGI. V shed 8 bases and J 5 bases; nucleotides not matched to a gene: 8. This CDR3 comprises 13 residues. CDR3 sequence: CASSGTGVHEQYF. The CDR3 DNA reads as TGTGCCAGCTCCGGGACAGGTGTCCACGAGCAGTACTTC.

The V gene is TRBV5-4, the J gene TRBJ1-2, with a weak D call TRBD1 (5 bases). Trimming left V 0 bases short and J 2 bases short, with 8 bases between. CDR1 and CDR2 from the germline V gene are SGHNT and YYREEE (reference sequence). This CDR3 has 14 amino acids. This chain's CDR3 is CASSLAGGNYGYTF. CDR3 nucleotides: TGTGCCAGCAGCTTGGCGGGGGGGAACTATGGCTACACCTTC.

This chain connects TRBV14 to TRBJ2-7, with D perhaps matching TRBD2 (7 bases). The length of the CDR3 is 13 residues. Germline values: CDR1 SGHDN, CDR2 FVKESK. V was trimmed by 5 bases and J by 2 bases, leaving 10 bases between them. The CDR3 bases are TGTGCCAGCAGCAGGGGGGGGACCTACGAGCAGTACTTC. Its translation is CASSRGGTYEQYF. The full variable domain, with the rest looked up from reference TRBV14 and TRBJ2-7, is EAGVTQFPSHSVIEKGQTVTLRCDPISGHDNLYWYRRVMGKEIKFLLHFVKESKQDESGMPNNRFLAERTGGTYSTLKVQPAELEDSGVYFCASSRGGTYEQYFGPGTRLTVT.

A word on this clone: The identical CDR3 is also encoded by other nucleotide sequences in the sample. CDR3 nucleotides: TGTGCCAGCAGCTTAGCGGGAGGGACAGATACGCAGTATTTT. Translated, it gives CASSLAGGTDTQYF. V usage is TRBV11-2 and J usage is TRBJ2-3, with 8 bases matching TRBD2. V was clipped by 1 base and J by 3 bases; unmatched bases: 0. This CDR3 is built from 14 residues. Germline assignment: CDR1 SGHAT and CDR2 FQNNGV.